This TCR beta chain was captured in a study of technical replicates of blood from several donors. This clone was observed once. This table comes from immunoSEQ multiplex PCR, and its TCRdb copy is limited to in-frame clones, with some not included. The sample lists over 50,000 clones, around 97% occurring once. CDR3 length: 12 residues. Trimming shortened V by 3 bases and J by 7 bases, and 9 bases separated the two germline ends. Germline CDR1 and CDR2: SGHVS and FQNEAQ. The sequencing input was T cells isolated from PBMCs. This clonotype was obtained from a human donor in good health. The chain employs TRBV7-8 and TRBJ1-1; D not certain. The CDR3 bases are TGTGCCAGCAGCTTTTCCTTTCGTGAAGCTTTCTTT. Its translation is CASSFSFREAFF.